What follows are 2 T cell receptor beta chains derived from one specimen sequenced in a study of T cell responses to AZD1222 COVID-19 vaccine. Clones were sequenced by immunoSEQ multiplex PCR, and TCRdb holds only the in-frame ones, with some missing. In the table there are approximately 150,000 clones, 85% to 95% of which are singletons. This specimen consisted of peripheral blood, obtained on day 0 of AZD1222 vaccination. All receptors come from an adult in good health.

The chain has TRBV5-1 and TRBJ1-1; D is uncertain. The V gene lost 1 base and the J gene lost 0 bases, with 10 bases spanning the gap. Per the germline V gene, CDR1 is SGHRS and CDR2 is YFSETQ. The CDR3 has 15 residues. CDR3 sequence reads: CASSLLVGMNTEAFF. CDR3 nucleotides: TGCGCCAGCAGCTTGCTCGTGGGGATGAACACTGAAGCTTTCTTT.

The V call is TRBV6-1, the J call TRBJ2-1, with TRBD1 identical over 9 bases. The CDR3 length is 16 residues. The germline V gene encodes CDR1 MNHNS and CDR2 SASEGT. V lost 3 bases, J lost 6 bases, and 9 bases stayed unmatched. CDR3 DNA: TGTGCCAGCAGTGACCCTTCGGGACAGGGACGCAATGAGCAGTTCTTC. Encoded protein: CASSDPSGQGRNEQFF.